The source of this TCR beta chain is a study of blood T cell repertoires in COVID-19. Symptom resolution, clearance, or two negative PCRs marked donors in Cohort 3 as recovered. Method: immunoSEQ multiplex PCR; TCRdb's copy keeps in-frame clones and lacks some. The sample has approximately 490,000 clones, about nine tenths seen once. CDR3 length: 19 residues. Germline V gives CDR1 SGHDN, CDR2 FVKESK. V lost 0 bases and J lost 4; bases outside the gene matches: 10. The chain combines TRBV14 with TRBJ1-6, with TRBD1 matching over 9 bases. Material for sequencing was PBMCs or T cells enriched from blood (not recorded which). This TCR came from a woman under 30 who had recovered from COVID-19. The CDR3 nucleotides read TGTGCCAGCAGCCAAGAGTTGAGACCGGGACAGGGTTATAATTCACCCCTCCACTTT. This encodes CASSQELRPGQGYNSPLHF.